These 12 T cell receptor beta chains originate from one sample sequenced in a study of CD49a tissue-resident CD8 T cells in human skin. Sequenced by immunoSEQ multiplex PCR; TCRdb stores in-frame clones only, minus some. This sample has approximately 1,400 clones; 65% to 80% occur once, and the top ten carry approximately 37%. Sequencing used CLA- CD8+ effector memory T cells sorted from blood. These receptor sequences come from a human donor in good health.

This chain joins TRBV28 and TRBJ2-3; 7 positions match TRBD2. The CDR3 sequence is 14 residues long. CDR1 and CDR2 from the germline V gene are MDHEN and SYDVKM. V shed 3 bases, J shed 1 base, and the junction held 1 base outside the gene matches. The chain's CDR3 is CASSFLAGTDTQYF. The CDR3 region has the DNA TGTGCCAGCAGTTTTCTAGCGGGCACAGATACGCAGTATTTT.

The V call is TRBV6-4, the J call TRBJ2-2, with a possible D match to TRBD2 (5 bases). CDR1 MRHNA and CDR2 SNTAGT come from the germline V gene. This CDR3 has 15 amino acids. V lost 6 bases and J lost 1, with 12 bases in between. CDR3 coding DNA: TGTGCCAGCAGCGCGGACGGGGAGAACACCGGGGAGCTGTTTTTT. Its translation: CASSADGENTGELFF.

In its sample, this clone is large (0.1 to 1%). V and J are TRBV6-4 and TRBJ2-3; 10 bases agree with TRBD1. V was pared by 2 bases and J by 4 bases, with 0 bases of the junction left unmatched. The CDR3 totals 14 residues. CDR1 is MRHNA, CDR2 SNTAGT, per germline. This chain's CDR3 is CASSDGQGADTQYF. CDR3 DNA: TGTGCCAGCAGTGACGGACAGGGGGCAGATACGCAGTATTTT.

The rearrangement joins TRBV4-3 to TRBJ1-2, with D possibly being TRBD1 (5 bases). V was trimmed by 1 base and J by 8 bases, leaving 5 bases between them. Germline V gives CDR1 LGHNA, CDR2 YSLEER. This CDR3 spans 11 amino acids. The CDR3 is CASSQGGGYTF. In DNA, the CDR3 is TGCGCCAGCAGCCAAGGGGGCGGCTACACCTTC.

This clone is categorized as large. The J gene is TRBJ2-3, the V gene TRBV28, with 11 bases lining up with TRBD2. This CDR3 is 15 amino acids long. V trimming: 4 bases; J trimming: 2 bases; junction bases outside the gene matches: 2. CDR1 is MDHEN, CDR2 SYDVKM, per germline. CDR3 protein: CASSSTSGNTDTQYF. The CDR3 region has the DNA TGTGCCAGCAGTTCGACTAGCGGGAACACAGATACGCAGTATTTT.

The chain combines TRBV20-1 with TRBJ2-3; D not resolved. Germline V gives CDR1 DFQATT, CDR2 SNEGSKA (reference sequence). Trimming shortened V by 5 bases and J by 2 bases, and 5 bases separated the two germline ends. The CDR3 is 11 residues long. CDR3: CSAFHTDTQYF. CDR3 coding DNA: TGCAGTGCTTTTCACACAGATACGCAGTATTTT.

The J gene is TRBJ2-3, the V gene TRBV10-1; TRBD2 matches 7 bases. Trimming cost V 5 bases and J 4 bases; bases outside gene matches: 21. Germline assignment: CDR1 WNHNN and CDR2 SYGVQD (reference sequence). The CDR3 totals 19 residues. The CDR3 DNA reads TGCGCCAGCAGTCCCAGAAGTGCGGGAGCCTTGTCTTTTCCAGATACGCAGTATTTT. Translation gives CASSPRSAGALSFPDTQYF.

The V gene is TRBV4-1, the J gene TRBJ1-1; TRBD1 might be the D (6 bases). There are 15 residues in the CDR3. The ends were cut back, 1 base at V and 1 base at J, with 10 bases in the middle. CDR1 is MGHRA and CDR2 is YSYEKL in the germline V gene. This CDR3 is CASSQVVGANTEAFF. The CDR3 nucleotides are TGCGCCAGCAGCCAAGTTGTGGGGGCGAACACTGAAGCTTTCTTT.

The V gene is TRBV6-5, the J gene TRBJ2-6, with D unresolved. The V end was cut by 6 bases, the J end by 1 base, with 10 bases between. Germline values: CDR1 MNHEY, CDR2 SVGAGI. This CDR3 is 15 amino acids long. CDR3 in DNA: TGTGCCAGCAGCCCTCCTGTTTCTGGGGCCAACGTCCTGACTTTC. As protein: CASSPPVSGANVLTF.

The chain carries TRBV6-1 and TRBJ1-6; no clear D. Germline CDR1 MNHNS, CDR2 SASEGT. Trimming left V 3 bases short and J 8 bases short, with 11 bases between. The CDR3 consists of 14 residues. The CDR3 region has the DNA TGTGCCAGCAGTGAGGGAGAGTTTCATTCACCCCTCCACTTT. Residues: CASSEGEFHSPLHF.

The rearrangement joins TRBV6-4 to TRBJ2-2; D is possibly TRBD1 (5 bases). This CDR3 is 15 amino acids long. Germline V CDR1 and CDR2: MRHNA, SNTAGT. V gave up 5 bases and J gave up 3 bases, with 13 bases separating them. The CDR3 region is CASSPGSSHTGELFF. CDR3 DNA sequence: TGTGCCAGCAGTCCAGGGTCGAGTCACACCGGGGAGCTGTTTTTT.

This clone was counted between two and nine times. The chain joins TRBV6-1 to TRBJ1-4; possible D gene TRBD1, 5 bases. CDR3 length: 14 amino acids. V was shortened by 11 bases and J by 8 bases, with 21 bases between the two germline ends. In germline, CDR1 is MNHNS, CDR2 SASEGT. The CDR3 reads CAGGRGTGGEKLFF. In DNA, the CDR3 is TGTGCCGGGGGACGCGGGACGGGTGGGGAAAAACTGTTTTTT.